This T cell receptor (beta chain) was identified in a study of T cell responses to AZD1222 COVID-19 vaccine (dated by TCRdb to the early 2020s). For context, the study as a whole: TCR sequencing covered more than 230 trial participants: around 210 given two doses of AZD1222 and 26 given two doses of MenACWY control vaccine. Trial participants were enrolled by age into subgroups of 18-55, 56-69 and 70-plus years, and roughly 150, 30 and 60 TCR-sequenced participants, respectively, were included in these subgroups. Overall study results and their limits: Conclusions about previously exposed vaccinees were limited because only six AZD1222 recipients were SARS-CoV-2 seropositive at baseline. After two AZD1222 doses, both the breadth and the depth of spike-specific TCRs were significantly higher than at day 0 and than in MenACWY recipients. Participants were mostly white British and included more females than males, and it was suggested by the authors that clonal diversity may have been underestimated. The 56-69-year group was small, and its depth increase did not reach significance, likely because of low power. Nearly half of unique spike-specific TCRs reportedly recognized epitopes outside regions mutated in the B.1.351 and B.1.1.7 variants. Vaccine-associated CD4 TCRs spanned the whole spike protein, with dominant responses in regions 160-218 and 743-854. Because no day 14 peak-response samples were available, the repertoires could be characterized only after the peak T cell response.

Read against the paper, the sample's time point label means: about 28 days (+/-7) after the second vaccine dose. AZD1222 recipients with second doses at about 4 weeks or about 12 weeks were pooled, because spike-specific TCR depth and breadth did not differ between schedules. The vaccinee samples were drawn from two UK trials, COV001 and COV002, one of which was a single-blind randomized controlled phase 2/3 trial testing AZD1222 (ChAdOx1 nCoV-19) in healthy adults. For TCRbeta chain sequencing, PBMC samples were collected from trial participants at day 0 and at day 28 after the second dose. The CDR3 regions of human TCRbeta chains were analyzed by immunosequencing. As for the original processing: Repertoire TCRs were matched against a reference library of SARS-CoV-2-specific TCRs generated with the MIRA antigen-specificity platform. Breadth was defined as the fraction of unique TCRs that were SARS-CoV-2-associated. Depth was defined as the fraction of total T cells that were SARS-CoV-2-associated. Each spike-specific TCR was assigned to its reactive spike region and to a CD4 or CD8 class using the MIRA data. Log10-transformed breadth and depth values were compared by one-way ANOVA with Sidak's multiple comparisons tests. Not all clones reach the TCRdb copy of this immuneACCESS table, which keeps in-frame sequences only. Checked studies attribute under half of the gap to unresolved V genes and leave the rest unexplained. The DNA was the basis for D and trimming; V, J and clone size are from that table. The sample profile shows approximately 67,000 clones; 80% to 90% of them were found once. The ten largest clonotypes hold roughly 6.5% of the sample.

Comment on this clone: Its antigen is currently not known. Within one base of it there is no much larger clone, and no base qualities were kept.

Trimming removed 5 bases from V and 8 bases from J; the gene matches leave 11 bases unexplained. The germline V gene (reference sequence) supplies CDR1 MNHEY and CDR2 SMNVEV. The CDR3 starts with the cysteine, ends with the phenylalanine, and has 14 residues. The sequence is cut down to CDR3 DNA, 42 bases in frame from base 1. Specimen: peripheral blood, collected 28 days after the second AZD1222 dose. The chain is made from TRBV27 and TRBJ1-2; 7 central bases correspond to TRBD1. The receptor's source is an adult who received the AZD1222 COVID-19 vaccine. The CDR3 corresponds to CASSQWDSSEGYTF. The DNA reads TGTGCCAGCAGTCAATGGGACAGCTCAGAGGGCTACACCTTC.